A single sample is the source of the 19 T cell receptor beta chains below, sequenced in a study of T-cell reconstitution after alpha-beta-depleted transplantation in children. Unique molecular identifiers were used to barcode this TCRbeta library. TCRdb fed the PCR reads into MiXCR, producing one record per CDR3 protein. The sample holds 580,000 or so distinct CDR3 sequences, 20% to 25% seen once. The sample was PBMCs, mostly from graft donor cells, taken 360 days after TCRalphabeta/CD19-depleted stem cell transplant. The receptor source for this set is a boy under two years old who had a stem cell transplant for acute myeloid leukemia, so the T cells may come from the graft donor.

Here the CDR3 reads CSAADRGSTGELFF. The CDR3 DNA is TGCAGTGCTGCGGACAGGGGGTCCACCGGGGAGCTGTTTTTT. The chain joins TRBV20-1 to TRBJ2-2; 10 bases are a match to TRBD1. J was trimmed by 4 bases and V by 5 bases; bases with no gene match: 4. CDR1 is DFQATT and CDR2 is SNEGSKA in the germline V gene (reference sequence). This CDR3 comprises 14 residues.

The rearrangement joins TRBV7-2 to TRBJ2-7, with D perhaps TRBD1 (6 bases). V dropped 8 bases and J dropped 0 bases, with 14 bases sitting between them. The germline V gene encodes CDR1 SGHTA and CDR2 FQGNSA. The CDR3 sequence is 14 residues long. CDR3: CASVGQFSSYEQYF. The CDR3 DNA reads TGTGCCAGCGTAGGACAGTTCAGCTCCTACGAGCAGTACTTC.

There are a few counts of this clonotype. V and J are TRBV11-1 and TRBJ2-4; TRBD1 or TRBD2 may be the D gene (5 bases each). Germline V lookup: CDR1 SGHAT, CDR2 FQDESV (reference sequence). The CDR3 covers 14 residues. The V and J ends lost 3 bases and 2 bases respectively, with 8 bases between them. In nucleotides, the CDR3 is TGTGCCAGCAGCTTCGGGGCTTCCAAAAACATTCAGTACTTC. Amino acids: CASSFGASKNIQYF.

CDR3 DNA: TGCAGTTCCTGGGGCGGGGGGAGTAGCACAGATACGCAGTATTTT. Encoded protein: CSSWGGGSSTDTQYF. The gene calls are TRBV20-1 and TRBJ2-3; 8 bases align to TRBD2. With 8 bases clipped from V and 0 bases from J, the junction kept 10 bases outside the gene matches. This CDR3 has 15 residues. The germline V gene has CDR1 DFQATT and CDR2 SNEGSKA (reference sequence).

This chain connects TRBV20-1 to TRBJ2-1; 11 nucleotides align to TRBD2. With V trimmed by 5 bases and J by 5 bases, 5 bases remained unmatched. Germline V gives CDR1 DFQATT, CDR2 SNEGSKA (reference sequence). This CDR3 has 14 amino acids. Written as DNA, the CDR3 is TGCAGTGCTTTAGCGGGGGGGCCCGACAATGAGCAGTTCTTC. Its protein product is CSALAGGPDNEQFF.

This clonotype was seen repeatedly, ten times or more. The junction departs from germline at one end; a sequencing error may be responsible. The chain employs TRBV28 and TRBJ1-5; D is unresolved. There are 13 residues in the CDR3. CDR1 and CDR2 (germline): MDHEN, SYDVKM. The DNA for the CDR3 is TGTGCCAGCAGCCTGAACAGCATTCAGCCCCAGCATTTT. Residues: CASSLNSIQPQHF.

The J gene is TRBJ2-5, the V gene TRBV29-1, with TRBD1 identical over 10 bases. V was pared by 6 bases and J by 3 bases, with 4 bases of the junction left unmatched. The CDR3 covers 13 residues. Germline-derived CDR1 and CDR2 are SQVTM and ANQGSEA. The CDR3 region is CSVLGTGEETQYF. CDR3 nucleotide sequence: TGCAGCGTACTTGGGACAGGGGAAGAGACCCAGTACTTC.

Written as DNA, the CDR3 is TGCAGTGCTAGTAACCGGCCCACCAATGAGCAGTTCTTC. It encodes CSASNRPTNEQFF. This chain links TRBV20-1 with TRBJ2-1; D unresolved. The CDR3 contains 13 residues. The V gene lost 3 bases and the J gene lost 6 bases, with 12 bases spanning the gap. Germline V gene sequence: CDR1 DFQATT, CDR2 SNEGSKA (reference sequence).

DNA for the CDR3: TGCGCCAGCAGCCAAGAGGGGTGGGGGACTAGGAAGGGGGGTGAGCAGTTCTTC. Its protein product is CASSQEGWGTRKGGEQFF. This chain links TRBV4-3 with TRBJ2-1; 8 bases line up with TRBD2. Germline V gene sequence: CDR1 LGHNA, CDR2 YSLEER. The V gene end was trimmed by 0 bases and the J gene end by 9 bases; junction bases not matched to a gene: 16. The CDR3 spans 18 residues.

This clonotype has only a few counts. V usage is TRBV19 and J usage is TRBJ2-1; 7 bases are a match to TRBD1. The germline gives CDR1 LNHDA, CDR2 SQIVND (reference sequence). V dropped 6 bases and J dropped 9; count of bases not matched to a gene: 8. The CDR3 spans 13 residues. In DNA form, the CDR3 reads TGTGCCAGTAGGTCACAGGGGTTGGGTGAGCAGTTCTTC. Protein product: CASRSQGLGEQFF.

The chain links TRBV20-1 to TRBJ2-2; no clear D. Germline V lookup: CDR1 DFQATT, CDR2 SNEGSKA (reference sequence). This CDR3 region has 13 residues. Trimming stripped 3 bases from V and 1 base from J, with 6 bases between. The CDR3 coding sequence is TGCAGTGCTAGGCCGGAGAACACCGGGGAGCTGTTTTTT. Translated: CSARPENTGELFF.

At least ten counts were recorded for this clonotype. The chain joins TRBV28 to TRBJ2-7, with TRBD2 matching 9 bases. The CDR3 runs to 15 residues. Germline loops: CDR1 MDHEN, CDR2 SYDVKM. Trimming removed 6 bases from V and 1 base from J; junction bases left unmatched: 7. CDR3 protein: CASSRSTSGSYEQYV. DNA for the CDR3: TGTGCCAGCAGCCGGTCGACTAGCGGTTCCTACGAGCAGTACGTC.

This clonotype has ten or more counts. This chain joins TRBV7-2 and TRBJ2-2; D is ambiguous. From germline, CDR1 is SGHTA and CDR2 FQGNSA. The CDR3 consists of 14 residues. The germline V and J ends were trimmed by 1 base and 4 bases, with 7 bases remaining between them. CDR3: CASSLERRTGELFF. DNA for the CDR3: TGTGCCAGCAGCTTAGAAAGACGCACCGGGGAGCTGTTTTTT.

This chain links TRBV6-2 or TRBV6-3 with TRBJ2-1, with TRBD2 matching over 12 bases. Germline loops: CDR1 MNHEY, CDR2 SVGEGT. With V trimmed by 2 bases and J by 1 base, 12 bases remained unmatched. This CDR3 is built from 20 residues. The CDR3, as DNA: TGTGCCAGCAGTTACAAATTGGTGGGCCTAGCGGGGGGGTCCTACAATGAGCAGTTCTTC. Protein product: CASSYKLVGLAGGSYNEQFF.

CDR3 sequence: CATSKGVLNQPQHF. In DNA, the CDR3 is TGTGCCACCAGCAAAGGGGTGCTCAATCAGCCCCAGCATTTT. V usage is TRBV15 and J usage is TRBJ1-5; a weak D match, TRBD1 (5 bases). V was cut by 4 bases and J by 3 bases, with 10 bases left in between. CDR3 size: 14 residues. Germline V CDR1 and CDR2: LNHNV, YYDKDF (reference sequence).

Many counts were recorded for this clonotype. The chain has TRBV4-2 and TRBJ2-5; 11 positions match TRBD2. The ends lost 4 bases at V and 0 bases at J; junction bases unmatched: 10. CDR3 length equals 18 residues. Germline CDR1 reads LGHNA; CDR2 reads YNFKEQ. CDR3 nucleotides: TGTGCCAGCAGCCTTCGGGGACTAGCGGCCGACTACCAAGAGACCCAGTACTTC. It codes for CASSLRGLAADYQETQYF.

The chain carries TRBV12-3 or TRBV12-4 and TRBJ2-5; no reliable D call. CDR3 size: 12 residues. V lost 6 bases and J 5 bases, leaving 10 bases between the germline ends. The CDR3 region has the DNA TGTGCCAGCAGCCAACCTACTGAGACCCAGTACTTC. Encoded protein: CASSQPTETQYF.

The chain has TRBV28 and TRBJ2-2; a weak D match, TRBD2 (6 bases). The CDR3 is made up of 15 amino acids. V was shortened by 3 bases and J by 1 base, with 9 bases between the two germline ends. Looked up from germline, CDR1 is MDHEN and CDR2 is SYDVKM. CDR3 in DNA: TGTGCCAGCAGTTTTCAGCGGGTGAACACCGGGGAGCTGTTTTTT. Protein product: CASSFQRVNTGELFF.

V is TRBV10-3 and J is TRBJ2-7; no firm D call. Trimming pared 0 bases from V and 5 bases from J, leaving 11 bases between. The germline gives CDR1 ENHRY, CDR2 SYGVKD. The CDR3 covers 14 residues. The CDR3 is CAISESAVGHEQYV. For the CDR3, the DNA is TGTGCCATCAGTGAGTCGGCCGTGGGTCACGAGCAGTACGTC.